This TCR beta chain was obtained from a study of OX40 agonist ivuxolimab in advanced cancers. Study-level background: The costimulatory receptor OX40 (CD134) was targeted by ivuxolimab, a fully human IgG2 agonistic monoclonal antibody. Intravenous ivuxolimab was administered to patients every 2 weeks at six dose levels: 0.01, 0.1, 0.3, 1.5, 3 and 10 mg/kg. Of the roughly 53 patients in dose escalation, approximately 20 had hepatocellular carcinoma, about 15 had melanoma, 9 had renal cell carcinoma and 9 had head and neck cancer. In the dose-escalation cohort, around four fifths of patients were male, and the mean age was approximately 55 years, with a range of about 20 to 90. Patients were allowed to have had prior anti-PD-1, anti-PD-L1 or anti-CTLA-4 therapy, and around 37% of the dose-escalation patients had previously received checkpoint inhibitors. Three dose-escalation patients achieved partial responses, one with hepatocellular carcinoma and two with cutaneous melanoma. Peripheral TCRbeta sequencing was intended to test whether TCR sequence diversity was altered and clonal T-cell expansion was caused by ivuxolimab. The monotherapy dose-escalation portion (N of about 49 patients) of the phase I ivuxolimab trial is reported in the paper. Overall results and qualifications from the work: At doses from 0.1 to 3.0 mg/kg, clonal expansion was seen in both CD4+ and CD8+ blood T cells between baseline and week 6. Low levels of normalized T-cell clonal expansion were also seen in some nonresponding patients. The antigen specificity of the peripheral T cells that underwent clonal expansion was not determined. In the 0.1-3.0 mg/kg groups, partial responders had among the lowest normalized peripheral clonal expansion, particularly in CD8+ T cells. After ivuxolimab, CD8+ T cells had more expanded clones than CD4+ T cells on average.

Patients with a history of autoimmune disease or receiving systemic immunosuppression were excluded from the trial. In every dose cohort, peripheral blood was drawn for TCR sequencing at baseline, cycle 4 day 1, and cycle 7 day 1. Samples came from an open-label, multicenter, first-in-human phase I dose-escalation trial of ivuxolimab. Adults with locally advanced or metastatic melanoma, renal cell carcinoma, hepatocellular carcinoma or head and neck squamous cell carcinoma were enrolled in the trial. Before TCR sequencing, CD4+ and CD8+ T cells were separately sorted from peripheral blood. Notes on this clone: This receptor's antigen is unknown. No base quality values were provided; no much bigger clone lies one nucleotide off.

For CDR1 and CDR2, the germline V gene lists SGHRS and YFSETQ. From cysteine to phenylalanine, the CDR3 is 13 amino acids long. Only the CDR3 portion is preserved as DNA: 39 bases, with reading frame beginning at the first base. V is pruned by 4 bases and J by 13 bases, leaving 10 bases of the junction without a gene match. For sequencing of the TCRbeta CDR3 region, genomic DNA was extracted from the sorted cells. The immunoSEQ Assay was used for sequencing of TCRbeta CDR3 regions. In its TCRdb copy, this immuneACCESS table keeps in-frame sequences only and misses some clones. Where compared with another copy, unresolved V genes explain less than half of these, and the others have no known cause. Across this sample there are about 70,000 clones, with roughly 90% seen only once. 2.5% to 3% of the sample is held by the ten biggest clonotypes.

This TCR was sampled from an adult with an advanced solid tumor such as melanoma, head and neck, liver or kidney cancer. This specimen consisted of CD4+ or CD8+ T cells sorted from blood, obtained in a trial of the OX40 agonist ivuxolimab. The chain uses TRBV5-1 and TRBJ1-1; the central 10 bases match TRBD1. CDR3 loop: CASSPGGQGIVFF. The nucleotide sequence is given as TGCGCCAGCAGCCCCGGGGGACAGGGGATCGTTTTCTTT.